This TCR beta chain derives from a study of brain T cells in children with intractable seizures. The time point denotes: blood from clinic visit 5 months post-surgery; TSC patient then seizure free. Surgery cases with the highest brain T cell transcript signatures were chosen for sequencing. Pre-surgery treatment included at least one anti-epileptic drug. This clone was seen once. Its antigen is as yet unknown. V was clipped by 3 bases and J by 5 bases, with 11 bases between them. CDR3 length: 14 amino acids. In germline, CDR1 is ENHRY, CDR2 SYGVKD. Overall study findings and caveats: Clones missing pre-surgery may reflect undersampling of that blood sample.

Repertoires were generated with immunoSEQ multiplex PCR, while TCRdb's copy carries only in-frame clones and drops some. The table includes about 350,000 clones, 93% detected once. The TCR originated in a boy in the first two years of life with tuberous sclerosis and intractable seizures. Sequenced material: peripheral blood, taken more than 4 months after surgery. The chain employs TRBV10-3 and TRBJ1-5, with a possible D match to TRBD1 (5 bases). The CDR3 protein is CAISDPRGDQPQHF. CDR3 sequence (DNA): TGTGCCATCAGTGACCCGAGGGGAGATCAGCCCCAGCATTTT.